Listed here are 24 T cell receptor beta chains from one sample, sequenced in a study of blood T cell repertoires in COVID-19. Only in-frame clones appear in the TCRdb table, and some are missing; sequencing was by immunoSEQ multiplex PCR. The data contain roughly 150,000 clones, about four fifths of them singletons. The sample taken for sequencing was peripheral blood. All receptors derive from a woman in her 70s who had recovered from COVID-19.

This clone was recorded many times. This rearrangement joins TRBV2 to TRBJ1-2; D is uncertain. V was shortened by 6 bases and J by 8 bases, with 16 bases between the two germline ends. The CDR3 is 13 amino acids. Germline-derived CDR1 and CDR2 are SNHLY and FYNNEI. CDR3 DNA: TGTGCCAGCAGAGCGGGCAGCCCCCTAGGCTACACCTTC. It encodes CASRAGSPLGYTF.

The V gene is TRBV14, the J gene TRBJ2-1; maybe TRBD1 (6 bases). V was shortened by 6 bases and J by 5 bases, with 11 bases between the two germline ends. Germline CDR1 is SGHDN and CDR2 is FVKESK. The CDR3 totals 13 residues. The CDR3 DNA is TGTGCCAGCAGTCCCAACAGGGACAATGAGCAGTTCTTC. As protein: CASSPNRDNEQFF. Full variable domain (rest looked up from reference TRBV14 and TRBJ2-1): EAGVTQFPSHSVIEKGQTVTLRCDPISGHDNLYWYRRVMGKEIKFLLHFVKESKQDESGMPNNRFLAERTGGTYSTLKVQPAELEDSGVYFCASSPNRDNEQFFGPGTRLTVL.

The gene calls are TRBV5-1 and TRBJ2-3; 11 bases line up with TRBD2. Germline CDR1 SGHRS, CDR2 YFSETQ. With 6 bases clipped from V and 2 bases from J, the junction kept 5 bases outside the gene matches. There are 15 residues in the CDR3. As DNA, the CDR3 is TGCGCCAGCACCCGACTAGCGGGGACCACAGATACGCAGTATTTT. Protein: CASTRLAGTTDTQYF.

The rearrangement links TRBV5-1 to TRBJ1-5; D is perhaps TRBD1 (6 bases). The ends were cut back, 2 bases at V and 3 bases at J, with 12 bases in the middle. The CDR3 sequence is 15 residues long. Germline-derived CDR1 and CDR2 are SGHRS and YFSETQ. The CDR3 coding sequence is TGCGCCAGCAGCTTTTCAGGGGTGGACAATCAGCCCCAGCATTTT. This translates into CASSFSGVDNQPQHF.

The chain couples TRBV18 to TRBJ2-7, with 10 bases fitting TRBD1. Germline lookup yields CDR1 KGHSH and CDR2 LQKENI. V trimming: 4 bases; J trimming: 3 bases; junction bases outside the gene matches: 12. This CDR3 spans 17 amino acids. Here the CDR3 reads CASSRPGQGRGGYEQYF. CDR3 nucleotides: TGTGCCAGCTCACGACCGGGACAGGGGAGAGGGGGCTACGAGCAGTACTTC.

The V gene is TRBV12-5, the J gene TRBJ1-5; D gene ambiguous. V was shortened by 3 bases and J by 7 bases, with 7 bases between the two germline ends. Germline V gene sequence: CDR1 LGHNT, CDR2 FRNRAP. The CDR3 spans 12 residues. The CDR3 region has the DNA TGTGCTAGTGGTTTCCCCCGGCAGCCCCAGCATTTT. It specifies CASGFPRQPQHF.

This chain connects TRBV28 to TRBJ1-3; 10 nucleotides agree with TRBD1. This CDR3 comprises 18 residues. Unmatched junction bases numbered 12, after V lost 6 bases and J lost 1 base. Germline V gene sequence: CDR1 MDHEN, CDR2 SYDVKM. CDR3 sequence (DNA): TGTGCCAGCAGCCAAGACAGGGGGCAGCTTCTGTCTGGAAACACCATATATTTT. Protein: CASSQDRGQLLSGNTIYF.

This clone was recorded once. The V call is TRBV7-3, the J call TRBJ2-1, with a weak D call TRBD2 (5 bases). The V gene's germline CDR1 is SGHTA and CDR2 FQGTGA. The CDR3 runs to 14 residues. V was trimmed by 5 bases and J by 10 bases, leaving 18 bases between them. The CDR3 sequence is CASSAQGSAREQFF. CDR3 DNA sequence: TGTGCCAGCAGCGCTCAAGGGAGCGCCCGCGAGCAGTTCTTC.

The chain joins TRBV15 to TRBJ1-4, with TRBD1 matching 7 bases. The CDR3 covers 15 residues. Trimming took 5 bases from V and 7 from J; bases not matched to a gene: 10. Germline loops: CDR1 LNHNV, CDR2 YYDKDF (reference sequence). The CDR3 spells CATSGTGARGEKLFF. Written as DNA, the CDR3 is TGTGCCACCAGCGGAACAGGGGCCCGGGGTGAAAAACTGTTTTTT.

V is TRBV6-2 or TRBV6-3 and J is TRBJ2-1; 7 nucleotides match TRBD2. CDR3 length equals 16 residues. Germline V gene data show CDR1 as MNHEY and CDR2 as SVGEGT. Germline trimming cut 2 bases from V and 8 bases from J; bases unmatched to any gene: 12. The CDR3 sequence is CASSYLPGGSSDEQFF. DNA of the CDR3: TGTGCCAGCAGTTACCTCCCCGGCGGGAGTTCGGATGAGCAGTTCTTC.

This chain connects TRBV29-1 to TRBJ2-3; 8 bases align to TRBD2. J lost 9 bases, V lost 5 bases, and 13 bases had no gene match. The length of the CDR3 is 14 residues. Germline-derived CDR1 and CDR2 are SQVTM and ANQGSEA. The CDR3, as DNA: TGCAGCGTTACCGGGGCGGGGGGACTGTACACGCAGTATTTT. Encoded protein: CSVTGAGGLYTQYF.

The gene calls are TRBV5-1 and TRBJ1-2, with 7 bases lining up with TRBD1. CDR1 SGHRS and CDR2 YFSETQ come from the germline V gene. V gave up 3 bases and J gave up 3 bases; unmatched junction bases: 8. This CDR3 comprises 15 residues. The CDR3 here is CASSSTDREDYGYTF. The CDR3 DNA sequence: TGCGCCAGCAGCTCCACAGACAGGGAGGACTATGGCTACACCTTC. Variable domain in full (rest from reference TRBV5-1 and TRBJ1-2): KAGVTQTPRYLIKTRGQQVTLSCSPISGHRSVSWYQQTPGQGLQFLFEYFSETQRNKGNFPGRFSGRQFSNSRSEMNVSTLELGDSALYLCASSSTDREDYGYTFGSGTRLTVV.

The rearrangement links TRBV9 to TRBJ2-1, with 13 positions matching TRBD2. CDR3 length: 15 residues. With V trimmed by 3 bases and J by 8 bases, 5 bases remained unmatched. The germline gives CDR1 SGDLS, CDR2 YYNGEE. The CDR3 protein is CASSGTSGSGDEQFF. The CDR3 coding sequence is TGTGCCAGCAGCGGGACTAGCGGGAGTGGGGATGAGCAGTTCTTC. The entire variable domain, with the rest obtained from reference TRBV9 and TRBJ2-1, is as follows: DSGVTQTPKHLITATGQRVTLRCSPRSGDLSVYWYQQSLDQGLQFLIQYYNGEERAKGNILERFSAQQFPDLHSELNLSSLELGDSALYFCASSGTSGSGDEQFFGPGTRLTVL.

The CDR3 sequence is CASSLGRGGEQFF. CDR3 in DNA: TGTGCCAGCAGCTTGGGCAGGGGTGGTGAGCAGTTCTTC. This chain joins TRBV7-3 and TRBJ2-1; D possibly corresponds to TRBD1 (6 bases). In germline, CDR1 is SGHTA, CDR2 FQGTGA. Trimming removed 3 bases at V and 9 bases at J, with 12 bases between. The CDR3 contains 13 residues.

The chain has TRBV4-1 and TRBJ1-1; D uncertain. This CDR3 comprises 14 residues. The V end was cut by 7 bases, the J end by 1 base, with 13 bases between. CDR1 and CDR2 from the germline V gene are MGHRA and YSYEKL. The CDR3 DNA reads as TGCGCCAGCACCACAGACATCTCGAACACTGAAGCTTTCTTT. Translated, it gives CASTTDISNTEAFF.

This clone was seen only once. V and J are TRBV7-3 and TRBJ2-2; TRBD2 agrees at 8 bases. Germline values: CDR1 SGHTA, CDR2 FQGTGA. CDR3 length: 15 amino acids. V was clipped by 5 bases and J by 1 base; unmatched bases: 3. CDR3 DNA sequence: TGTGCCAGCAGCGCCAGCGGGGGGAACACCGGGGAGCTGTTTTTT. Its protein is CASSASGGNTGELFF.

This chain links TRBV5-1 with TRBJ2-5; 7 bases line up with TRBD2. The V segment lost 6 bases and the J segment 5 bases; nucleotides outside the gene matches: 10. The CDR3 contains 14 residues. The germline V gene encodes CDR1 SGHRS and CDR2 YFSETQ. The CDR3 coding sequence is TGCGCCAGCACGGGGGGAGACAGATGGGAGACCCAGTACTTC. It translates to CASTGGDRWETQYF.

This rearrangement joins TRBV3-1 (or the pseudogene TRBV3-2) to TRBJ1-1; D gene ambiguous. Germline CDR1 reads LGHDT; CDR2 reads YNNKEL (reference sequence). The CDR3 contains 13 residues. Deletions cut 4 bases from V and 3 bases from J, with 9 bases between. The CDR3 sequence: CASSPPADTEAFF. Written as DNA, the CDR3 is TGTGCCAGCAGCCCCCCGGCGGACACTGAAGCTTTCTTT.

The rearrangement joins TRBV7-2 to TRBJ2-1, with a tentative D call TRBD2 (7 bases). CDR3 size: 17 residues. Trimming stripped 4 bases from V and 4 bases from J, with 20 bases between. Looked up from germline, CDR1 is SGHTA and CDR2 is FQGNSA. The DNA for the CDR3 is TGTGCCAGCAGCTCCGATGGGGGGGCGAGTGGGTACAATGAGCAGTTCTTC. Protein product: CASSSDGGASGYNEQFF.

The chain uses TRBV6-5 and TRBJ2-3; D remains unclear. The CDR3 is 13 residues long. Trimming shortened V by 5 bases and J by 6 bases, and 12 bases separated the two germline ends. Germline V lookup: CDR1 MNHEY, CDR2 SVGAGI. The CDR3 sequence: CASSIRLPDTQYF. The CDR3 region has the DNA TGTGCCAGCAGTATCCGACTCCCCGATACGCAGTATTTT.

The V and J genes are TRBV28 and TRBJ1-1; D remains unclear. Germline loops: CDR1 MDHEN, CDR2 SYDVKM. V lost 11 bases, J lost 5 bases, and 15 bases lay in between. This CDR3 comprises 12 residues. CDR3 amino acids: CAAGRRRTEAFF. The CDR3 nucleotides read TGTGCCGCGGGCAGGCGGAGGACTGAAGCTTTCTTT.

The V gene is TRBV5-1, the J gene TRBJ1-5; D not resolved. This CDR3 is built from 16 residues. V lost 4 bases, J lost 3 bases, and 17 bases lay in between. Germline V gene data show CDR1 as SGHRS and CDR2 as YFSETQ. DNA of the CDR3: TGCGCCAGCAGCCCAGGATCCCGATCCGACAATCAGCCCCAGCATTTT. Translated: CASSPGSRSDNQPQHF.

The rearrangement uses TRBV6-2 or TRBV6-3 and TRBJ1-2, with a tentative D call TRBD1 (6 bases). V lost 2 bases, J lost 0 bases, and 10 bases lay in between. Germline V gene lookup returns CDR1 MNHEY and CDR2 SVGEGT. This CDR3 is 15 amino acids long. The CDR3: CASSYGGSPNYGYTF. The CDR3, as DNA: TGTGCCAGCAGTTACGGGGGCAGCCCTAACTATGGCTACACCTTC.

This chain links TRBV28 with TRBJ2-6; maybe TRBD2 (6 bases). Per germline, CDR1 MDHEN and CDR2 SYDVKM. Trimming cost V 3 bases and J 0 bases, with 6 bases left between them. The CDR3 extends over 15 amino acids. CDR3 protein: CASSLGGSGANVLTF. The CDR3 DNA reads TGTGCCAGCAGTTTGGGGGGCTCTGGGGCCAACGTCCTGACTTTC.